This T cell receptor (beta chain) was recovered during a study of OX40 agonist ivuxolimab in advanced cancers. Broadly, across the study: Ivuxolimab was a fully human IgG2 agonistic monoclonal antibody targeting the costimulatory receptor OX40 (CD134). Intravenous ivuxolimab was administered to patients every 2 weeks at six dose levels: 0.01, 0.1, 0.3, 1.5, 3 and 10 mg/kg. Of the roughly 50 dose-escalation patients, hepatocellular carcinoma was present in about 19, melanoma in about 15, renal cell carcinoma in 9 and head and neck cancer in 9. A male proportion of almost 85% and a mean age of about 60 years, ranging from roughly 20 to 80, were recorded for the dose-escalation cohort. Prior anti-PD-1, anti-PD-L1 or anti-CTLA-4 therapy was permitted, and roughly two fifths of dose-escalation patients had received checkpoint inhibitors. Three dose-escalation patients achieved partial responses, one with hepatocellular carcinoma and two with cutaneous melanoma. Peripheral TCRbeta sequencing aimed to test whether ivuxolimab altered TCR sequence diversity and caused clonal T-cell expansion. The monotherapy dose-escalation portion (N of about 50 patients) of the phase I ivuxolimab trial is reported in the paper.

Genomic DNA was extracted from sorted cells for sequencing of the TCRbeta CDR3 region. The immunoSEQ Assay was used to sequence the TCRbeta CDR3 regions. TCRdb stores this immuneACCESS table with in-frame sequences only. Part of the clones is absent; in the studies checked, under half of the shortfall reflects unresolved V genes, and no reason is known for the rest. This sample is represented by nearly 55,000 clones; approximately 90% of them were singletons. 1.2% to 1.5% of the sample belongs to the ten largest clones. Overall results and qualifications from the work: Low levels of normalized T-cell clonal expansion were also seen in some patients who did not respond. After ivuxolimab, expanded clones were on average more numerous among CD8+ T cells than among CD4+ T cells. Which antigens the clonally expanded peripheral T cells were specific for was not determined. At doses of 0.1 to 3.0 mg/kg, clonal expansion of both CD4+ and CD8+ T cells in blood was seen between baseline and week 6. In the 0.1-3.0 mg/kg groups, partial responders had among the lowest normalized peripheral clonal expansion, particularly in CD8+ T cells.

Patients with autoimmune disease history or receiving systemic immunosuppression were excluded from the trial. Peripheral blood for TCR sequencing was drawn from every dose cohort at baseline, at cycle 4 day 1 and at cycle 7 day 1. Samples came from an open-label, multicenter, first-in-human phase I dose-escalation trial of ivuxolimab. Adults with locally advanced or metastatic head and neck squamous cell, hepatocellular, melanoma or renal cell carcinoma were enrolled in the trial. Before TCR sequencing, CD4+ and CD8+ T cells were separately sorted from peripheral blood. Trimming removed 3 bases from V and 5 bases from J, leaving 11 bases between the germline ends. CDR1 and CDR2, per the germline V gene, are SNHLY and FYNNEI. The CDR3 sequence holds 15 residues, the cysteine and phenylalanine included. Only the CDR3 region is kept as DNA, spanning 45 bases read in frame from base 1. Concerning this clone: Its binding antigen is unknown. Per-base qualities were not stored, and no clone one base away is much larger.

The sequence was collected from an adult with an advanced solid tumor such as melanoma, head and neck, liver or kidney cancer. The chain is made from TRBV2 and TRBJ1-6, with an unclear D gene assignment. This specimen was CD4+ or CD8+ T cells sorted from blood, taken in a trial of the OX40 agonist ivuxolimab. The CDR3 has the sequence CASSDWQPNNSPLHF. Here is the DNA: TGTGCCAGCAGTGATTGGCAGCCAAATAATTCACCCCTCCACTTT.